Reported below is one T cell receptor beta chain. In the authors' workflow: Estimates of nucleated cell counts were drawn from the amplification of reference gene primers. Clones were read by immunoSEQ multiplex PCR, and TCRdb kept only the in-frame ones, dropping some. V and J calls and clone size are copied from that table; D and trimming were computed from the DNA. The sample yields approximately 16,000 clones, 85% to 90% seen once. This sample is drawn from a study of blood T cell repertoires in COVID-19. On the study more broadly: The United States, Italy and Spain supplied acute and convalescent COVID-19 samples. From T cells, B-cell-depleted T cells, or PBMCs came the material, which was cDNA or gDNA.

CDR1 LGHDT and CDR2 YNNKEL come from the germline V gene (reference sequence). Unmatched junction bases numbered 4, after V lost 0 bases and J lost 2 bases. The CDR3 has 17 residues. The chain joins TRBV3-1 (or the pseudogene TRBV3-2) to TRBJ2-3, with 11 bases identical to TRBD2. Material for sequencing was peripheral blood. This clonotype was sampled from a woman aged 70-85 years in a cohort sampled during active or convalescent COVID-19. This CDR3 reads CASSQDQTSGITDTQYF. Written as DNA, the CDR3 is TGTGCCAGCAGCCAAGATCAGACTAGCGGGATCACAGATACGCAGTATTTT.